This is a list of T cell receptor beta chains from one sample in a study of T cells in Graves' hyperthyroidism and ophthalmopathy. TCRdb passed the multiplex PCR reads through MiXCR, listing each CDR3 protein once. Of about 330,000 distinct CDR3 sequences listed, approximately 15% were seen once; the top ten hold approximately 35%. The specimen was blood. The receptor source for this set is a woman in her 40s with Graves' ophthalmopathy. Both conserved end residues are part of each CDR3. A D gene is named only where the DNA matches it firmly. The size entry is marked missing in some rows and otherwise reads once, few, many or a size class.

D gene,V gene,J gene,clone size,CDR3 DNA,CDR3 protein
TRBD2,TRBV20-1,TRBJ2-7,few,TGCAGTGCTAGATTAGCGGGTGAGCAGTACTTC,CSARLAGEQYF
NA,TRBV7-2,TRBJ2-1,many,TGTGCCAGCAGCGCCAATACCTACAATGAGCAGTTCTTC,CASSANTYNEQFF
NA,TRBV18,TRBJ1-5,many,TGTGCCAGCTCACTCTGGGGAGACAATCAGCCCCAGCATTTT,CASSLWGDNQPQHF
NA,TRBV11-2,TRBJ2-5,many,TGTGCCAGCAGCCCGGCTTTAGGCCAAGCGCCCCAGTACTTC,CASSPALGQAPQYF
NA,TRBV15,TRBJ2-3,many,TGTGCCACCAGCATAAGACTTACAGATACGCAGTATTTT,CATSIRLTDTQYF
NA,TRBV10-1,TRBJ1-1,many,TGCGCCAGCAGTGAGACTAGCGGGGAAACTGAAGCTTTCTTT,CASSETSGETEAFF
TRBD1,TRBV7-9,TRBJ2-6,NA,TGTGCCAGCAGCTCACGCGGGACAGGGGTCTCTGGGGCCAACGTCCTGACTTTC,CASSSRGTGVSGANVLTF
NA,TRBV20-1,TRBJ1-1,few,TGCAGTGCTAGGCGGGCAGGCAACACTGAAGCTTTCTTT,CSARRAGNTEAFF
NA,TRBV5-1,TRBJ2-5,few,TGCGCCAGCAGCTTAAAACAAGAGACCCAGTACTTC,CASSLKQETQYF
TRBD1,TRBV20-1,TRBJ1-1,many,TGCAGTGCTTTAGGCCCCGACAGGGGGGGGGACACTGAAGCTTTCTTT,CSALGPDRGGDTEAFF
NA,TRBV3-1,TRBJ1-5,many,TGTGCCAGCAGCCAAGATTTAGCTCAGCCCCAGCATTTT,CASSQDLAQPQHF
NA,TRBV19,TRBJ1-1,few,TGTGCCAGTAGAGCCTACGGTCATTTGAACACTGAAGCTTTCTTT,CASRAYGHLNTEAFF
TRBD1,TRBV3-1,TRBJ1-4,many,TGTGCCAGCAGCGTGGGACAGGGTAATGAAAAACTGTTTTTT,CASSVGQGNEKLFF
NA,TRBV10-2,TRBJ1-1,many,TGCGCCAGCAGTGAGTCCCTCGGTCTCACTGAAGCTTTCTTT,CASSESLGLTEAFF
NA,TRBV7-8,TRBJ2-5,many,TGTGCCAGCAGCTCCAGGGTCGGAGAGACCCAGTACTTC,CASSSRVGETQYF
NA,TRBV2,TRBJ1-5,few,TGTGCCAGCAGTCAAAGGGTTCAGCCCCAGCATTTT,CASSQRVQPQHF
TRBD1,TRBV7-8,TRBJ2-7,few,TGTGCCAGCAGCCCCACCAAACGACTCGGACAGGGGGCCTACGAGCAGTACTTC,CASSPTKRLGQGAYEQYF
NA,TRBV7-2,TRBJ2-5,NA,TGTGCCAGCAGCCCCAGTAGTGAGGGGACCCAGTACTTC,CASSPSSEGTQYF
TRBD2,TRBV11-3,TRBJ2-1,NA,TGTGCCAGCAGCCCGACCCTAGCGGGGGCCCCTGGGCAGTTCTTC,CASSPTLAGAPGQFF
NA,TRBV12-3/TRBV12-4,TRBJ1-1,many,TGTGCCAGCAGTTTTATAAGAGGGACTGAAGCTTTCTTT,CASSFIRGTEAFF
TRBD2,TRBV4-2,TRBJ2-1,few,TGTGCCAGCAGCCAAGATGGGACTATTTACAATGAGCAGTTCTTC,CASSQDGTIYNEQFF
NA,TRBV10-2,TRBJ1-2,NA,TGCGCCAGCACCGAGGACTTCTATGGCTACACCTTC,CASTEDFYGYTF
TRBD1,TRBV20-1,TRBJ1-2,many,TGCAGTGCTCAACGGACAGGGGAGGGCTACACCTTC,CSAQRTGEGYTF
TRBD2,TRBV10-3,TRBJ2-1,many,TGTGCCATCAGCAGAGAAGCGGGGGGGGCCTACAATGAGCAGTTCTTC,CAISREAGGAYNEQFF
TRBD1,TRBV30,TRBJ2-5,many,TGTGCCTGGAGTCGGGACAGCCGTGAGACCCAGTACTTC,CAWSRDSRETQYF
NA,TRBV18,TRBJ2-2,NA,TGTGCCAGCTCATCGGCAGGGGAATCGAACACCGGGGAGCTGTTTTTT,CASSSAGESNTGELFF
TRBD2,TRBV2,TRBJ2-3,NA,TGTGCCAGTGAACTAGCGGGGGGGCAAACGCAGTATTTT,CASELAGGQTQYF
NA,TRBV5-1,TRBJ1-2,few,TGCGCCAGCAATCAAAACAGGGACGGCGGCTACACCTTC,CASNQNRDGGYTF
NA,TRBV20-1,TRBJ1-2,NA,TGCAGTGCTAGCTTTGGAGGGGTTAATGGCTACACCTTC,CSASFGGVNGYTF
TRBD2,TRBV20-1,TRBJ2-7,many,TGCAGTGCGAGCGCGATAGCTAGCGGGGGAACCTACGAGCAGTACTTC,CSASAIASGGTYEQYF
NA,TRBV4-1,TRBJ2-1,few,TGCGCCAGCAGCCAAGGTCCCGGGACTGGCTACAATGAGCAGTTCTTC,CASSQGPGTGYNEQFF
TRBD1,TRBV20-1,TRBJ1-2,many,TGCGTGTCGGACAGGAACTATGGCTACACCTTC,CVSDRNYGYTF
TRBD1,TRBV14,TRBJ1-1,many,TGTGCCAGCAGCCACTTGGGACAGCTCAACACTGAAGCTTTCTTT,CASSHLGQLNTEAFF
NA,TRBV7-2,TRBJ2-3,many,TGTGCCAGCAGCCCCGGGAGACTTAGCGGTAGCACAGATACGCAGTATTTT,CASSPGRLSGSTDTQYF
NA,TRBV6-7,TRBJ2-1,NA,TGTGCCAGCAGTCCACCGCGGCTACAGCAGTTCTTC,CASSPPRLQQFF
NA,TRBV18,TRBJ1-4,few,TGTGCCAGCTCACTAAGGACAGCAAAGAATGAAAAACTGTTTTTT,CASSLRTAKNEKLFF
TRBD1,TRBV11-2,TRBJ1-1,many,TGTGCCAGCAGTCCCTCCGGGACAGCTGGTAAAGCTTTCTTT,CASSPSGTAGKAFF
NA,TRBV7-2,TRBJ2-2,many,TGTGCCAGCAGCTTCCGGGGGGCAGGGACCGGGGAGCTGTTTTTT,CASSFRGAGTGELFF
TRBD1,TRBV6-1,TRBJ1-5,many,TGTGCCAGCAGTCGGCAGGGGGACCTCGGTCAGCCCCAGCATTTT,CASSRQGDLGQPQHF
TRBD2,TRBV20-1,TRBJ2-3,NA,TGCAGTGCTAGAGCACTAGCGAACACAGATACGCAGTATTTT,CSARALANTDTQYF
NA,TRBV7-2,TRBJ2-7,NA,TGTGCCAGCAGCCGATCCGGGACCTCCTACGAGCAGTACTTC,CASSRSGTSYEQYF
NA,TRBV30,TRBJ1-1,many,TGTGCCTGGAGTCACTCAGGAAACACTGAAGCTTTCTTT,CAWSHSGNTEAFF
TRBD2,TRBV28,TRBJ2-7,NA,TGTGCCGGCAGTCCCCGGAGCGGGAGGAGAATCTACGAGCAGTACTTC,CAGSPRSGRRIYEQYF
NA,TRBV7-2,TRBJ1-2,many,TGTGCCAGCAGCTTAGGTCTCAGAGCCGCACCAGGCTACACCTTC,CASSLGLRAAPGYTF
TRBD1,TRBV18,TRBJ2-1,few,TGTGCCAGCTCATCTGGGACAGGGAATTACAATGAGCAGTTCTTC,CASSSGTGNYNEQFF
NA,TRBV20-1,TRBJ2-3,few,TGCAGTGCTCAATTCGCAAATACGCAGTATTTT,CSAQFANTQYF
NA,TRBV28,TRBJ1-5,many,TGTGCCAGCAGTTTGGTTCAGGGGTTTAGCAATCAGCCCCAGCATTTT,CASSLVQGFSNQPQHF
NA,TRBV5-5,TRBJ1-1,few,TGTGCCAGCAGCTTCTCGGTGACTGAAGCTTTCTTT,CASSFSVTEAFF
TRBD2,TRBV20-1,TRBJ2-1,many,TGCAGTGCTAGAGCCCCCATCGGGGTACTAGCGGTCAACAATGAGCAGTTCTTC,CSARAPIGVLAVNNEQFF
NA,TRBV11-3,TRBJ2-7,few,TGTGCCAGCAGCTTAGTGCTAGCAGTTGACTCCTACGAGCAGTACTTC,CASSLVLAVDSYEQYF
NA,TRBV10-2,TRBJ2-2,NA,TGCGCCAGCCAGACATTCGACAGTCCCGGGGAGCTGTTTTTT,CASQTFDSPGELFF
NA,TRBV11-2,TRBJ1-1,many,TGTGCCAGCAGCTTAGTAGGGGTCGGTGAAGCTTTCTTT,CASSLVGVGEAFF
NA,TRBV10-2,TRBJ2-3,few,TGCGCCAGCAGGGAGAACTGGTCCCTAACAGATACGCAGTATTTT,CASRENWSLTDTQYF
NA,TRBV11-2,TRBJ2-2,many,TGTGCCAGCAGCTTGTCTATACGGGGGTTTAACACCGGGGAGCTGTTTTTT,CASSLSIRGFNTGELFF
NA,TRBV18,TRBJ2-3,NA,TGTGCCAGCTCACCACGGGACACAGATACGCAGTATTTT,CASSPRDTDTQYF
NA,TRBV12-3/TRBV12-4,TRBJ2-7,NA,TGTGCCAGCAGCCAAGAAAAAGAACCCAAAGCCGGACAGCCCCAATCCCCACACTACGAGCAGTACTTC,CASSQEKEPKAGQPQSPHYEQYF
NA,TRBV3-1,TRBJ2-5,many,TGTGCCATTTCGACAGGAGGACTTACCCAGTACTTC,CAISTGGLTQYF
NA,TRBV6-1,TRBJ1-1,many,TGTGCCAGCACCCGGGGCGGAATTGACACTGAAGCTTTCTTT,CASTRGGIDTEAFF
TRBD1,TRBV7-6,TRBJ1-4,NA,TGTGCCAGCAGCTTGACAGGGGCGGGAGAAAAACTGTTTTTT,CASSLTGAGEKLFF